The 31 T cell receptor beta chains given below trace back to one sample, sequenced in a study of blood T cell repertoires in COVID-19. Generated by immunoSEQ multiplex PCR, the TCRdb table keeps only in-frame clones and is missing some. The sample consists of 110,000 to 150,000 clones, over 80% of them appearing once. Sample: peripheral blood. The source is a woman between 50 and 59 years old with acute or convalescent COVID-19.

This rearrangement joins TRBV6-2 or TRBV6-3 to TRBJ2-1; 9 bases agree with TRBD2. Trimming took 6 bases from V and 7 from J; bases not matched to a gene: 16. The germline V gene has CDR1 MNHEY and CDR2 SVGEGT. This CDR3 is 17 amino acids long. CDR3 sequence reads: CASSSHSGSLRVNEQFF. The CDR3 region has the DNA TGTGCCAGCAGCTCCCATAGCGGGAGCCTCCGGGTGAATGAGCAGTTCTTC.

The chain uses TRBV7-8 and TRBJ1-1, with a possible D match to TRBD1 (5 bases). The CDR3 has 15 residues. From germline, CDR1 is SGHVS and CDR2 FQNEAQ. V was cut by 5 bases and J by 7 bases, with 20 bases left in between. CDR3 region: CASSRGSGKGSEAFF. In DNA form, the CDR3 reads TGTGCCAGCAGCCGGGGGTCGGGGAAAGGGAGTGAAGCTTTCTTT. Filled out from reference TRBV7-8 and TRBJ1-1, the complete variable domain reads GAGVSQSPRYKVAKRGQDVALRCDPISGHVSLFWYQQALGQGPEFLTYFQNEAQLDKSGLPSDRFFAERPEGSVSTLKIQRTQQEDSAVYLCASSRGSGKGSEAFFGQGTRLTVV.

This CDR3 reads CASSRTSGRAWNEQFF. The DNA for the CDR3 is TGTGCCAGCAGCCGGACTAGCGGGAGGGCCTGGAATGAGCAGTTCTTC. V and J are TRBV2 and TRBJ2-1; 15 bases are a match to TRBD2. V gave up 6 bases and J gave up 7 bases; unmatched junction bases: 7. This CDR3 contains 16 residues. Germline V gives CDR1 SNHLY, CDR2 FYNNEI.

CDR3 in DNA: TGCGCCAGCAGCGAGAGGGACAGGACGAGCGAAAAACTGTTTTTT. The encoded protein is CASSERDRTSEKLFF. V gene TRBV5-1 combines with J gene TRBJ1-4; 8 bases are a match to TRBD1. The CDR3 extends over 15 amino acids. Germline V gene sequence: CDR1 SGHRS, CDR2 YFSETQ. V gave up 4 bases and J gave up 8 bases; unmatched junction bases: 10.

CDR3 sequence: CASSRRAGSEYEQYF. As DNA, the CDR3 is TGCGCCAGCAGCCGCCGAGCGGGATCAGAATACGAGCAGTACTTC. The J gene is TRBJ2-7, the V gene TRBV5-1, with 7 bases that match TRBD2. This CDR3 is built from 15 residues. V gave up 4 bases and J gave up 4 bases; unmatched junction bases: 11. The V gene's germline CDR1 is SGHRS and CDR2 YFSETQ.

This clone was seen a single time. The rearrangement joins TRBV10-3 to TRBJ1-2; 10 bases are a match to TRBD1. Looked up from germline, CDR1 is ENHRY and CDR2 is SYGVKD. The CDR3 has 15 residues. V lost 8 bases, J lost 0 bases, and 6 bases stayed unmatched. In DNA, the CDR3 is TGTGCCATCCAGGGGACAGGGGCGACTAACTATGGCTACACCTTC. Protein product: CAIQGTGATNYGYTF.

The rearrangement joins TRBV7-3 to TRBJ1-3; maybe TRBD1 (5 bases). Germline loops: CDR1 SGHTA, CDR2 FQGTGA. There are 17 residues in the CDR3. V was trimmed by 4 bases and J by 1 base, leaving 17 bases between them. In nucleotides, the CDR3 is TGTGCCAGCAGCTCTTACAGGCTAATAGTGTCTGGAAACACCATATATTTT. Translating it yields CASSSYRLIVSGNTIYF.

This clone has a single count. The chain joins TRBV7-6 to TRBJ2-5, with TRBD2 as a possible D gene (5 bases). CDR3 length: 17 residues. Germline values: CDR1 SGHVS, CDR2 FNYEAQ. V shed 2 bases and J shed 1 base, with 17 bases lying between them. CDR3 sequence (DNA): TGTGCCAGCAGCTTACGGATGGCGGGTGCCTCCCAAGAGACCCAGTACTTC. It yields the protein CASSLRMAGASQETQYF.

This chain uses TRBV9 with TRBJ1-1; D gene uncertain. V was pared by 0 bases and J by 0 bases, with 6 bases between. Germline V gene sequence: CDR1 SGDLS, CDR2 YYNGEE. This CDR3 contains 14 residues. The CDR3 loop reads CASSVAGMNTEAFF. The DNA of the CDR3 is TGTGCCAGCAGCGTAGCGGGAATGAACACTGAAGCTTTCTTT.

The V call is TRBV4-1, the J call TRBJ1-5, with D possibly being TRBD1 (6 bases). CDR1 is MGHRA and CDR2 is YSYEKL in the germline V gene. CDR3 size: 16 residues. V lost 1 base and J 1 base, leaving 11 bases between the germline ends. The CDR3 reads CASSQGEQGSNQPQHF. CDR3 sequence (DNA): TGCGCCAGCAGCCAAGGGGAACAGGGAAGCAATCAGCCCCAGCATTTT.

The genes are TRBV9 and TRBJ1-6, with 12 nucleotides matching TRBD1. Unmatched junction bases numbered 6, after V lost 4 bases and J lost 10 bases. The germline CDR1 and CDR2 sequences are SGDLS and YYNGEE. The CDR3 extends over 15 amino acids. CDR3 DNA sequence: TGTGCCAGCAGCTTCTCCGGGACAGGGGGCTCACCCCTCCACTTT. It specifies CASSFSGTGGSPLHF.

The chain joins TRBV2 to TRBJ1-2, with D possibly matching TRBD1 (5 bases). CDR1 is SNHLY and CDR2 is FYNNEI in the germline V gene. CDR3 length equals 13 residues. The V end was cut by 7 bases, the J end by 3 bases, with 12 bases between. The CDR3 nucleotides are TGTGCCAGCAAACCCGCAGGGCACTATGGCTACACCTTC. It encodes CASKPAGHYGYTF.

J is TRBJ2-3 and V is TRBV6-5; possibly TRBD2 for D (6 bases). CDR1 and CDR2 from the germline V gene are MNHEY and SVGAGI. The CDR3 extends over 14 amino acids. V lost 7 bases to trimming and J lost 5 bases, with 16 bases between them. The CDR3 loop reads CASTGRGGGDTQYF. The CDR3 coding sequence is TGTGCCAGCACGGGAAGGGGAGGTGGAGATACGCAGTATTTT.

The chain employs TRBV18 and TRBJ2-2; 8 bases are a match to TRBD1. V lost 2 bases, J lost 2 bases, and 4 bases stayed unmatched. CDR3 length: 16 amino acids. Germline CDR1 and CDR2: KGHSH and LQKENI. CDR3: CASSPTGTGNTGELFF. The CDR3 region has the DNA TGTGCCAGCTCACCAACCGGGACAGGAAACACCGGGGAGCTGTTTTTT.

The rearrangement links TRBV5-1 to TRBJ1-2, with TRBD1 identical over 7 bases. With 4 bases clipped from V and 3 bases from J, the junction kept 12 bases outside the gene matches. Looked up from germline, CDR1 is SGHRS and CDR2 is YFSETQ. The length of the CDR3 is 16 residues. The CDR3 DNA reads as TGCGCCAGCAGCCCGGGGACAGCCCTGCGCTACTATGGCTACACCTTC. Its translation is CASSPGTALRYYGYTF. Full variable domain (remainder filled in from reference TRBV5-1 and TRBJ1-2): KAGVTQTPRYLIKTRGQQVTLSCSPISGHRSVSWYQQTPGQGLQFLFEYFSETQRNKGNFPGRFSGRQFSNSRSEMNVSTLELGDSALYLCASSPGTALRYYGYTFGSGTRLTVV.

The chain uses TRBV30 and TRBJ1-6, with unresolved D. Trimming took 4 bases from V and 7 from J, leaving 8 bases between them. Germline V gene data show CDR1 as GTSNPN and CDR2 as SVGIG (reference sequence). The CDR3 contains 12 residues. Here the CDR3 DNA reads TGTGCCTGGAAATTCGGGAATTCACCCCTCCACTTT. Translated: CAWKFGNSPLHF.

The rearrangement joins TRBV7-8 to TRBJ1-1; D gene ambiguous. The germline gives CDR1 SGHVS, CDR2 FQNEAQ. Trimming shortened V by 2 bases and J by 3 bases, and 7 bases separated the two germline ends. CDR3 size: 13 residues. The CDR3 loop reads CASSLRRDTEAFF. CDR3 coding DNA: TGTGCCAGCAGCTTACGGCGGGACACTGAAGCTTTCTTT.

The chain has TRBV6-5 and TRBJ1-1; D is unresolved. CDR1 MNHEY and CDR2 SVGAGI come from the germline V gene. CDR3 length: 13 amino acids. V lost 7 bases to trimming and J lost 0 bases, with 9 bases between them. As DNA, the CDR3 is TGTGCCAGCACCAGATACATGAACACTGAAGCTTTCTTT. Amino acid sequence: CASTRYMNTEAFF.

The CDR3 loop is CASSLYRAENTIYF. CDR3 DNA: TGTGCCAGCAGCTTATACAGGGCAGAAAACACCATATATTTT. J is TRBJ1-3 and V is TRBV7-2, with D perhaps matching TRBD1 (6 bases). V lost 2 bases and J lost 6, with 11 bases in between. Germline CDR1 reads SGHTA; CDR2 reads FQGNSA. The CDR3 sequence is 14 residues long.

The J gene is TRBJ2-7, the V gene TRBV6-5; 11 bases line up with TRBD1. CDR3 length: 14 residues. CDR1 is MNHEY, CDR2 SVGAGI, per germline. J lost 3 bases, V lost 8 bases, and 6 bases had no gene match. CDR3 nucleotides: TGTGCCAGCCAGAAGGGACAGGGGGTCTACGAGCAGTACTTC. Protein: CASQKGQGVYEQYF.

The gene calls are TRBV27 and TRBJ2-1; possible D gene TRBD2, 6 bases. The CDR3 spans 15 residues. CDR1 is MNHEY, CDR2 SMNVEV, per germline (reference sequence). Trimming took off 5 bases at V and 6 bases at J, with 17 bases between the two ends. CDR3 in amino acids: CASSINTWRGNEQFF. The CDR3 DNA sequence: TGTGCCAGCAGTATAAACACGTGGCGGGGCAATGAGCAGTTCTTC.

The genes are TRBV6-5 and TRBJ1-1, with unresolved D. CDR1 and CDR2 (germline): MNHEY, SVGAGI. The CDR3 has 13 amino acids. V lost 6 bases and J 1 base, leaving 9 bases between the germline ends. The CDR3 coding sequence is TGTGCCAGCAGGTTAACGCGGAACACTGAAGCTTTCTTT. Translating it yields CASRLTRNTEAFF.

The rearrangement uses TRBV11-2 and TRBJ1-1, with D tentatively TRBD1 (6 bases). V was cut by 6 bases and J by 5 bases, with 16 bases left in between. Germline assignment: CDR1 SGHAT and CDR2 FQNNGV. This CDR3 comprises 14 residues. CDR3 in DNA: TGTGCCAGCAGTACCGGGACATCCGGGACTGAAGCTTTCTTT. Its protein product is CASSTGTSGTEAFF.

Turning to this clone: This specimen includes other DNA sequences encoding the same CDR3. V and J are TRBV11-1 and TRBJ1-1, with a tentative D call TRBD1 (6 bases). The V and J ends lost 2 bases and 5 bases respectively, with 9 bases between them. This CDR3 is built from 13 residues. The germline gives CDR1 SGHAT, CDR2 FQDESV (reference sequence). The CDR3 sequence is CASSLYRETEAFF. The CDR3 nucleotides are TGTGCCAGCAGCTTATACAGGGAAACTGAAGCTTTCTTT.

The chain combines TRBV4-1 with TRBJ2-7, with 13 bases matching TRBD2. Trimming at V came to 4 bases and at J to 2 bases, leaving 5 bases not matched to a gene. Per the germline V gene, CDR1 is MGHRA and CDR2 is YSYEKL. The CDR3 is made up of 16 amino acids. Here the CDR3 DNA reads TGCGCCAGCAGCCGCCACACTAGCGGGGGGGCCTACGAGCAGTACTTC. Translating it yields CASSRHTSGGAYEQYF.

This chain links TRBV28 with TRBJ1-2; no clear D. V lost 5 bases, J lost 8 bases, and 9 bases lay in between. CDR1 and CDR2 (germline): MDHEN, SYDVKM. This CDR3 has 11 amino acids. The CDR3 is CASSNVRGYTF. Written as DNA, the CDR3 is TGTGCCAGCAGTAATGTCCGGGGCTACACCTTC.

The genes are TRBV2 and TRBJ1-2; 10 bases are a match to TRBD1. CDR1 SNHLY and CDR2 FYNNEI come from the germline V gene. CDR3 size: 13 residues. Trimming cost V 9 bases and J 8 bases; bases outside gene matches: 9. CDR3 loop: CASYMGQGKGYTF. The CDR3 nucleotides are TGTGCCAGTTATATGGGACAGGGGAAAGGCTACACCTTC.

The DNA for the CDR3 is TGTGCCAGCAGTTATCTCGGGGTCTACGAGCAGTACTTC. Encoded protein: CASSYLGVYEQYF. The chain links TRBV6-5 to TRBJ2-7, with a tentative D call TRBD2 (5 bases). Trimming left V 3 bases short and J 3 bases short, with 9 bases between. This CDR3 is built from 13 residues. Germline V gives CDR1 MNHEY, CDR2 SVGAGI.

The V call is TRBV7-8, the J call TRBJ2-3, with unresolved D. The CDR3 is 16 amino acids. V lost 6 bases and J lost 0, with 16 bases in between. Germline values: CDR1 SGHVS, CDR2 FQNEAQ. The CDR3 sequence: CASSKRGGASTDTQYF. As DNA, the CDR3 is TGTGCCAGCAGTAAACGCGGCGGAGCTAGCACAGATACGCAGTATTTT. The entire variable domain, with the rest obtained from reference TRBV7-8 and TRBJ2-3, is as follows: GAGVSQSPRYKVAKRGQDVALRCDPISGHVSLFWYQQALGQGPEFLTYFQNEAQLDKSGLPSDRFFAERPEGSVSTLKIQRTQQEDSAVYLCASSKRGGASTDTQYFGPGTRLTVL.

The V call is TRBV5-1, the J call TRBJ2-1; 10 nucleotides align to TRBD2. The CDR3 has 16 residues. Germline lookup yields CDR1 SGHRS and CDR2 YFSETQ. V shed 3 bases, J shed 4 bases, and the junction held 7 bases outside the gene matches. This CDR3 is CASSSTGTSAYNEQFF. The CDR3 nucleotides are TGCGCCAGCAGCTCCACCGGGACTAGCGCATACAATGAGCAGTTCTTC. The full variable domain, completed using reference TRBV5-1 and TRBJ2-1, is KAGVTQTPRYLIKTRGQQVTLSCSPISGHRSVSWYQQTPGQGLQFLFEYFSETQRNKGNFPGRFSGRQFSNSRSEMNVSTLELGDSALYLCASSSTGTSAYNEQFFGPGTRLTVL.

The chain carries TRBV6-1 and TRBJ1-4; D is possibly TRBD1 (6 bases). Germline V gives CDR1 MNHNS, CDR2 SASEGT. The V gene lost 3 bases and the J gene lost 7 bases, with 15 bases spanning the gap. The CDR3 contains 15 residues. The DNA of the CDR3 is TGTGCCAGCAGTGATCAGGGGCGGTTACCTGAAAAACTGTTTTTT. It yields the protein CASSDQGRLPEKLFF.